The text below deals with one TCR beta chain. This sample was included in a study of blood T cell repertoires in COVID-19. As for the study in general: PBMCs, B-cell-depleted T cells, or T cells provided the cDNA or gDNA that made up the material.

Generated by immunoSEQ multiplex PCR, the TCRdb table keeps only in-frame clones and is missing some. The sample contains about 440,000 clones, about 90% of which appear only once. Germline CDR1 is LNHDA and CDR2 is SQIVND (reference sequence). The CDR3 is made up of 14 amino acids. The V gene lost 3 bases and the J gene lost 4 bases, with 10 bases spanning the gap. Sequencing was performed on PBMCs or T cells enriched from blood (not recorded which). The chain couples TRBV19 to TRBJ1-5; D is undetermined. The origin of this receptor is a man aged 18 to 35 who had recovered from COVID-19. Here the CDR3 reads CASSILTGNQPQHF. The CDR3 DNA follows: TGTGCCAGTAGTATCTTGACTGGAAATCAGCCCCAGCATTTT.